The rows below give T cell receptor beta chains drawn from one sample of a study of blood T cells in healthy people across ages. TCRdb used MiXCR to reprocess the 5' RACE reads, holding one entry per CDR3 protein. Among 1.5 million or so distinct CDR3 sequences, 42% were seen once, and the ten largest hold approximately 4.1%. Source material: blood. Source of these receptors: a woman aged 18-29 years in good health. Each CDR3 is given with its conserved first and last residue. D genes are given only for firm matches. Only some rows state a clone size, as once, few, many or a class for expanded clones.

v_gene,d_gene,abundance,j_gene,CDR3aa,CDR3nt
TRBV2,.,.,TRBJ1-2,CASSTGMGYGYTF,TGTGCCAGCAGTACTGGGATGGGCTATGGCTACACCTTC
TRBV7-3,.,.,TRBJ2-5,CASSSTNQETQYF,TGTGCCAGCAGCTCCACGAACCAAGAGACCCAGTACTTC
TRBV27,.,few,TRBJ1-2,CASTPSLGRAPNYGYTF,TGTGCCAGCACCCCTTCACTGGGGCGGGCCCCCAACTATGGCTACACCTTC
TRBV10-2,.,few,TRBJ2-4,CASSSRVLAKNIQYF,TGCGCCAGCAGTTCGAGGGTTCTGGCCAAAAACATTCAGTACTTC
TRBV20-1,.,.,TRBJ1-2,CSAAGGRNGYTF,TGCAGTGCTGCAGGCGGGCGGAATGGCTACACCTTC
TRBV12-3/TRBV12-4,.,.,TRBJ1-1,CASSLEPDTEAFF,TGTGCCAGCAGTTTAGAGCCGGACACTGAAGCTTTCTTT
TRBV27,.,.,TRBJ1-2,CASSLDRQNYGYTF,TGTGCCAGCAGTTTAGACAGGCAAAACTATGGCTACACCTTC
TRBV2,.,.,TRBJ1-5,CATSNQGIVDQPQHF,TGTGCCACCTCAAATCAGGGAATAGTCGATCAGCCCCAGCATTTT
TRBV15,TRBD1,.,TRBJ1-4,CATSRDTGTGDEKLFF,TGTGCCACCAGCAGAGATACCGGGACAGGGGATGAAAAACTGTTTTTT
TRBV29-1,.,.,TRBJ2-1,CSVEGHRSYEQFF,TGCAGCGTTGAGGGTCACAGATCCTACGAGCAGTTCTTC
TRBV12-3/TRBV12-4,.,few,TRBJ1-1,CASSPQGEDTEAFF,TGTGCCAGCAGTCCTCAGGGTGAGGACACTGAAGCTTTCTTT
TRBV7-2,.,.,TRBJ2-5,CASSFKGTDPGIQYF,TGTGCCAGCAGCTTTAAAGGGACCGACCCGGGGATCCAGTACTTC
TRBV6-5,TRBD2,.,TRBJ2-7,CACSSLAGGRIQYF,TGTGCCTGCAGTTCCCTAGCGGGGGGGCGTATTCAGTACTTC
TRBV7-6,.,.,TRBJ2-1,CASSMAYEQFF,TGTGCCAGCAGCATGGCCTATGAGCAGTTCTTC
TRBV10-3,.,few,TRBJ1-1,CAISESAGEAFF,TGTGCCATCAGTGAGTCGGCGGGTGAAGCTTTCTTT
TRBV27,.,many,TRBJ2-2,CASSLWGNTGELFF,TGTGCCAGCAGTTTATGGGGGAACACCGGGGAGCTGTTTTTT